The 10 T cell receptor beta chains below all came from one sample that was sequenced in a study of blood T cell repertoires in COVID-19. Here immunoSEQ multiplex PCR was the method, and the copy in TCRdb shows in-frame clones only, minus some. The sample has approximately 210,000 clones, around 84% seen once. Sample: peripheral blood. These receptors were taken from a man aged 50-60 years with COVID-19, enrolled during active disease.

The CDR3 DNA reads as TGTGCCACCAGCAGAGTAGTGGGGACTGGGGGCACTGAAGCTTTCTTT. Translating it yields CATSRVVGTGGTEAFF. J is TRBJ1-1 and V is TRBV15, with a tentative D call TRBD1 (5 bases). The CDR3 length is 16 residues. V was trimmed by 1 base and J by 4 bases, leaving 16 bases between them. Germline CDR1 LNHNV, CDR2 YYDKDF (reference sequence). Full variable domain (remainder filled in from reference TRBV15 and TRBJ1-1): DAMVIQNPRYQVTQFGKPVTLSCSQTLNHNVMYWYQQKSSQAPKLLFHYYDKDFNNEADTPDNFQSRRPNTSFCFLDIRSPGLGDTAMYLCATSRVVGTGGTEAFFGQGTRLTVV.

The chain recombines TRBV21-1 with TRBJ1-5; the table gives TRBD1 as D, unverified against the DNA. TRBV21-1 is listed as a pseudogene. This CDR3 is built from 17 residues. The CDR3 region is CASSKIGTEINNQPQHF. The CDR3 nucleotides are TGTGCCAGCAGCAAAATCGGGACAGAAATTAACAATCAGCCCCAGCATTTT.

The genes are TRBV11-1 and TRBJ2-7, with 7 positions matching TRBD1. The CDR3 is 16 amino acids. Germline V gene data show CDR1 as SGHAT and CDR2 as FQDESV (reference sequence). V gave up 1 base and J gave up 2 bases; unmatched junction bases: 8. CDR3 coding DNA: TGTGCCAGCAGCTTAGAGAGGGACAGTCCCCCCTACGAGCAGTACTTC. Translation: CASSLERDSPPYEQYF.

The chain uses TRBV27 and TRBJ1-6; 7 nucleotides line up with TRBD1. CDR1 is MNHEY and CDR2 is SMNVEV in the germline V gene (reference sequence). This CDR3 spans 16 amino acids. V lost 7 bases and J lost 4; bases outside the gene matches: 10. CDR3 region: CASTGGLPSYNSPLHF. Written as DNA, the CDR3 is TGTGCCAGCACAGGGGGGCTACCCTCATATAATTCACCCCTCCACTTT.

The chain employs TRBV28 and TRBJ1-1; D may be TRBD1 (6 bases). Germline CDR1 reads MDHEN; CDR2 reads SYDVKM. The CDR3 consists of 16 residues. Trimming removed 5 bases from V and 5 bases from J, with 21 bases in between. CDR3: CASSNDRKTLRTEAFF. The CDR3, as DNA: TGTGCCAGCAGTAATGACAGGAAGACCTTGAGGACTGAAGCTTTCTTT.

This chain links TRBV7-2 with TRBJ1-6, with a tentative D call TRBD1 (6 bases). The germline gives CDR1 SGHTA, CDR2 FQGNSA. This CDR3 is built from 15 residues. V was clipped by 6 bases and J by 8 bases, with 17 bases between them. CDR3: CASRKTGLSDSPLHF. Written as DNA, the CDR3 is TGTGCCAGCAGGAAAACAGGGCTGTCCGATTCACCCCTCCACTTT.

This rearrangement joins TRBV7-2 to TRBJ2-3; 9 nucleotides line up with TRBD2. The CDR3 extends over 15 amino acids. CDR1 and CDR2 (germline): SGHTA, FQGNSA. With V trimmed by 11 bases and J by 5 bases, 14 bases remained unmatched. The CDR3: CASRGTSGQLDTQYF. The CDR3 DNA sequence: TGTGCCTCCCGCGGAACTAGCGGGCAACTAGATACGCAGTATTTT.

This clone showed up just once. J is TRBJ2-7 and V is TRBV5-4; no reliable D call. CDR3 length: 14 amino acids. Germline V gives CDR1 SGHNT, CDR2 YYREEE (reference sequence). V was clipped by 3 bases and J by 4 bases, with 14 bases between them. The CDR3 DNA sequence: TGTGCCAGCAGCTCCAGTAACGAGGCGTACGAGCAGTACTTC. It encodes CASSSSNEAYEQYF.

The rearrangement uses TRBV19 and TRBJ2-3; maybe TRBD1 (6 bases). The CDR3 runs to 15 residues. V gave up 3 bases and J gave up 6 bases, with 16 bases separating them. CDR1 and CDR2 (germline): LNHDA, SQIVND (reference sequence). The CDR3 coding sequence is TGTGCCAGTAGTATGGACAGATCCTCCTTGGATACGCAGTATTTT. It specifies CASSMDRSSLDTQYF.

V and J are TRBV5-1 and TRBJ1-2; 9 bases are shared with TRBD1. The CDR3 runs to 14 residues. Germline CDR1 reads SGHRS; CDR2 reads YFSETQ. Trimming removed 4 bases from V and 8 bases from J; junction bases left unmatched: 9. CDR3 amino acids: CASSPPDRGYGYTF. DNA of the CDR3: TGCGCCAGCAGCCCCCCGGACAGGGGTTACGGCTACACCTTC.